Given below is one TCR beta chain in context. The entry originates in a study of cytomegalovirus exposure and HLA in healthy donors. A multiplex PCR was run with 60 Vbeta primers and 13 Jbeta primers. Data came from immunoSEQ multiplex PCR; TCRdb stores just in-frame clones and leaves some out. The data show 130,000 or so clones, around 80% seen once. The donors were healthy bone marrow donors. The ends were cut back, 0 bases at V and 1 base at J, with 13 bases in the middle. This CDR3 is 16 amino acids long. Germline lookup yields CDR1 SGHRS and CDR2 YFSETQ. The sample was PBMCs. J is TRBJ2-5 and V is TRBV5-1; tentative D call: TRBD2 (6 bases). The sequence was obtained from a woman in her late teens or twenties in good health and CMV-seropositive. This CDR3 reads CASSLGQGLGQETQYF. For the CDR3, the DNA is TGCGCCAGCAGCTTGGGGCAGGGACTGGGCCAAGAGACCCAGTACTTC.